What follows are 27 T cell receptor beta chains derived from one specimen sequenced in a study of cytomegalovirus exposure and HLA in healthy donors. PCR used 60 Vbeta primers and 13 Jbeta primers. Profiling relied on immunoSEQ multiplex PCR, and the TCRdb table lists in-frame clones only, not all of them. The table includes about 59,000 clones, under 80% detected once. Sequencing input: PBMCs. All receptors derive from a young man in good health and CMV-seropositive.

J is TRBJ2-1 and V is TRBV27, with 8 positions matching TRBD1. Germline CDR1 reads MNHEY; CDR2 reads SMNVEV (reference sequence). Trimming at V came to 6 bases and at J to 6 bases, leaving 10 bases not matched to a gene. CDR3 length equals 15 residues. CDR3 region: CASSSGQGRGNEQFF. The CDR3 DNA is TGTGCCAGCAGCTCAGGACAGGGTCGGGGCAATGAGCAGTTCTTC.

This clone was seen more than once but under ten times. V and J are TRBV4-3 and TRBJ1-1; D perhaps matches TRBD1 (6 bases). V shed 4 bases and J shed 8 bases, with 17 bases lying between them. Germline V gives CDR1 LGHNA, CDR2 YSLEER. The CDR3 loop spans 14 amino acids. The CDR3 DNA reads TGCGCCAGCAGCCCGGGGACACTAAACGCCGAAGCTTTCTTT. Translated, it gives CASSPGTLNAEAFF.

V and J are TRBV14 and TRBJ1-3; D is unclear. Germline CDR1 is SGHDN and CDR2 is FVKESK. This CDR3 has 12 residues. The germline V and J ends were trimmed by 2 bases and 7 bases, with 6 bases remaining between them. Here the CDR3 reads CASSQSRNTIYF. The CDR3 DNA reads TGTGCCAGCAGCCAATCCCGGAACACCATATATTTT.

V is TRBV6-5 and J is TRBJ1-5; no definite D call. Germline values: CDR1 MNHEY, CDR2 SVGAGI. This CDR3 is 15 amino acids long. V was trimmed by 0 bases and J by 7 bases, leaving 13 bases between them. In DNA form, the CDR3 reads TGTGCCAGCAGTTACTCGAGACGGGATCCCCAGCCCCAGCATTTT. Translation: CASSYSRRDPQPQHF.

The CDR3 reads CASSGGASYGYTF. In nucleotides, the CDR3 is TGTGCCAGTAGTGGAGGGGCGAGCTATGGCTACACCTTC. The J gene is TRBJ1-2, the V gene TRBV19, with D perhaps TRBD1 (5 bases). With 5 bases removed from V and 4 bases from J, the gap between germline ends came to 11 bases. This CDR3 has 13 amino acids. Per the germline V gene, CDR1 is LNHDA and CDR2 is SQIVND (reference sequence).

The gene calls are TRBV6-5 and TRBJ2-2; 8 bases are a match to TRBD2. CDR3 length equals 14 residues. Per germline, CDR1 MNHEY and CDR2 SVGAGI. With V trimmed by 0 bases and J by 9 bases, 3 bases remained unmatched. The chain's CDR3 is CASSYSGLARELFF. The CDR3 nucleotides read TGTGCCAGCAGTTACTCAGGACTAGCCCGGGAGCTGTTTTTT.

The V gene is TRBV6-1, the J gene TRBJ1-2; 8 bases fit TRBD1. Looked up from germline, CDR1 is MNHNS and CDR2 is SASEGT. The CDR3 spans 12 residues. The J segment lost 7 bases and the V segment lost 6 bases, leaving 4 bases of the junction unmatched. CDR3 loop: CASRGGQGGYTF. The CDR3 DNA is TGTGCCAGCAGGGGAGGACAGGGTGGCTACACCTTC.

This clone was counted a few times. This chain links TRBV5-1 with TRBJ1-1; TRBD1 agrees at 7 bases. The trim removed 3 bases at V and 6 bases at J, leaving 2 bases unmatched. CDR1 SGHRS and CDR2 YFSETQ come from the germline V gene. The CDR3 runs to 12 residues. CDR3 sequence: CASSYRGAEAFF. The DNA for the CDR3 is TGCGCCAGCAGCTACAGGGGTGCTGAAGCTTTCTTT.

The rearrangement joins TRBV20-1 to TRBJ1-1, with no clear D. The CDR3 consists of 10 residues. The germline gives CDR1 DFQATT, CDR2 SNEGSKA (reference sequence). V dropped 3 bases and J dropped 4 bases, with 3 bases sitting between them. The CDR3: CSASSTEAFF. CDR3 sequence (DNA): TGCAGTGCTAGCAGCACTGAAGCTTTCTTT.

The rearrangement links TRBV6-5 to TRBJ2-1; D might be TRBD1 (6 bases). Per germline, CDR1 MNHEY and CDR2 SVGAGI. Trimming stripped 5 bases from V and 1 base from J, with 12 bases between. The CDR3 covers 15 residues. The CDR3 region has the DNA TGTGCCAGCAGTCACCAGGGGAAATCCTACAATGAGCAGTTCTTC. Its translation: CASSHQGKSYNEQFF.

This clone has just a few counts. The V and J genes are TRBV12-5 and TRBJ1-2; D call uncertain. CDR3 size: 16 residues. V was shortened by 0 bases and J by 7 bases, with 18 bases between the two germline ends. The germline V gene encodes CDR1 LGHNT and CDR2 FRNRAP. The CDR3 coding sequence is TGTGCTAGTGGTTTGGTAGAAATAGTAGACCGGAGTGGCTACACCTTC. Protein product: CASGLVEIVDRSGYTF.

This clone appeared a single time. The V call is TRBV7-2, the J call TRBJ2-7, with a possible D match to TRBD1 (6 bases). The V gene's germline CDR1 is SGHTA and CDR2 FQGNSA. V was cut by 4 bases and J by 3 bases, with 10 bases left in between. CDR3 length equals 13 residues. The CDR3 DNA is TGTGCCAGCAGCTCGATCAGGGGCTACGAGCAGTACTTC. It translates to CASSSIRGYEQYF.

CDR3 nucleotide sequence: TGTGCCAGCAGCTTACCAGGCCAGCCCCAGCATTTT. As protein: CASSLPGQPQHF. The chain links TRBV7-9 to TRBJ1-5; D is unresolved. Germline assignment: CDR1 SEHNR and CDR2 FQNEAQ (reference sequence). The CDR3 is made up of 12 amino acids. The V gene lost 2 bases and the J gene lost 7 bases, with 6 bases spanning the gap. The whole variable domain, filled in from reference TRBV7-9 and TRBJ1-5, reads DTGVSQNPRHKITKRGQNVTFRCDPISEHNRLYWYRQTLGQGPEFLTYFQNEAQLEKSRLLSDRFSAERPKGSFSTLEIQRTEQGDSAMYLCASSLPGQPQHFGDGTRLSIL.

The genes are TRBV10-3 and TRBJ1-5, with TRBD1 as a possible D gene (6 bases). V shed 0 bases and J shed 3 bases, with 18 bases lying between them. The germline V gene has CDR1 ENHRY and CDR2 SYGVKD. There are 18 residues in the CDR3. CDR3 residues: CAISESGAGIGYNQPQHF. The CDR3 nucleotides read TGTGCCATCAGTGAGTCGGGGGCAGGGATAGGGTACAATCAGCCCCAGCATTTT.

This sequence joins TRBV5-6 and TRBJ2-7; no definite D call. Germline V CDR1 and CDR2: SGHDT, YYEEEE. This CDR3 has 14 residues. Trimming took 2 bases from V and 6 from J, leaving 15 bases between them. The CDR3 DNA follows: TGTGCCAGCAGCTTTTACGGCCCCTCGGGCGAGCAGTACTTC. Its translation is CASSFYGPSGEQYF.

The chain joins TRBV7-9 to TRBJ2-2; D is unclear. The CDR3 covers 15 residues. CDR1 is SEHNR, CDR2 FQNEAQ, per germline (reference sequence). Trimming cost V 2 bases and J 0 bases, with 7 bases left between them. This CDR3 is CASSLRQANTGELFF. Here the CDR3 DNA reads TGTGCCAGCAGCTTACGGCAGGCGAACACCGGGGAGCTGTTTTTT.

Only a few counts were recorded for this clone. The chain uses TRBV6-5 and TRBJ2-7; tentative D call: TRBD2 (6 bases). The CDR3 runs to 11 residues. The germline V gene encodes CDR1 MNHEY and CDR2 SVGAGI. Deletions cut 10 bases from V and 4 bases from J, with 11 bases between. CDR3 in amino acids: CATSGGYEQYF. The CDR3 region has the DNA TGTGCCACTTCCGGGGGTTACGAGCAGTACTTC.

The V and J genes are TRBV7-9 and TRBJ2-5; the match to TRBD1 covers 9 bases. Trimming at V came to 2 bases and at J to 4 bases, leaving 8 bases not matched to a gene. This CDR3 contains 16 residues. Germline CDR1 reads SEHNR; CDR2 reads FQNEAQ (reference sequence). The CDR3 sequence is CASSLFVVTGGETQYF. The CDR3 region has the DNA TGTGCCAGCAGCTTATTTGTGGTGACAGGGGGAGAGACCCAGTACTTC.

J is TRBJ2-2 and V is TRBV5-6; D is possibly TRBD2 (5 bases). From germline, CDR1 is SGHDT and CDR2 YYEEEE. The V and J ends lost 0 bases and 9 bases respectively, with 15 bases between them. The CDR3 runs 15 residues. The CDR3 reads CASSLGEGAYRELFF. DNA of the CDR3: TGTGCCAGCAGCTTGGGAGAGGGAGCGTACAGGGAGCTGTTTTTT.

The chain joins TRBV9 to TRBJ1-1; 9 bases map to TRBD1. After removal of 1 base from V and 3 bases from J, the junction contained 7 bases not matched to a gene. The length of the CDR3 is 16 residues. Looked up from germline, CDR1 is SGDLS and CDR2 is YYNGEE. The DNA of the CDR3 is TGTGCCAGCAGCGTAATGACAGGGGGAGGGTACACTGAAGCTTTCTTT. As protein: CASSVMTGGGYTEAFF.

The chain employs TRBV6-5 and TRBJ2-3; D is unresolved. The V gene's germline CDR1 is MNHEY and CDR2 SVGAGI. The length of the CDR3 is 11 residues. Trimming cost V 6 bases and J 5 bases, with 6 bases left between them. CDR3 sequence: CASRRQDTQYF. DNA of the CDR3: TGTGCCAGCAGGAGACAAGATACGCAGTATTTT.

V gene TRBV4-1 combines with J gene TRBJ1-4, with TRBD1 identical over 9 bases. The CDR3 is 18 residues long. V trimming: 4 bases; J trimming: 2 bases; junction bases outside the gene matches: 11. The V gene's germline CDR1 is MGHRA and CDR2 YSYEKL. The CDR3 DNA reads TGCGCCAGCAGCCGCTACACAGGGGGCGCGAGGACTAATGAAAAACTGTTTTTT. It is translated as CASSRYTGGARTNEKLFF.

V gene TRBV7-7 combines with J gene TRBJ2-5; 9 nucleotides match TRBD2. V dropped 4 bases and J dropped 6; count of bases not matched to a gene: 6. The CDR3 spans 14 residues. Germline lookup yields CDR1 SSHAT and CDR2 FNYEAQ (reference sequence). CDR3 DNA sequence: TGTGCCAGCAGCTCGTCTAGCGGGGTACAGACCCAGTACTTC. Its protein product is CASSSSSGVQTQYF.

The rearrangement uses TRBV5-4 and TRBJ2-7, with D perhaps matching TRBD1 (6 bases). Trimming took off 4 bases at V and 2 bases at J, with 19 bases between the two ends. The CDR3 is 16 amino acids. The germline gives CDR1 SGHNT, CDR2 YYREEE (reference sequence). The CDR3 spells CASSVTQGSLAYEQYF. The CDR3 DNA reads TGTGCCAGCAGCGTTACTCAGGGGTCACTCGCCTACGAGCAGTACTTC.

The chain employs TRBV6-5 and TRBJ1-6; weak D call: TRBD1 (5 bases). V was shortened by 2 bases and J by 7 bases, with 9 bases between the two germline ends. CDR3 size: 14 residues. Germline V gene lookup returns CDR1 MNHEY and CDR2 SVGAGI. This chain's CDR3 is CASSYTGRNSPLHF. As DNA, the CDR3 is TGTGCCAGCAGTTACACAGGCAGAAATTCACCCCTCCACTTT.

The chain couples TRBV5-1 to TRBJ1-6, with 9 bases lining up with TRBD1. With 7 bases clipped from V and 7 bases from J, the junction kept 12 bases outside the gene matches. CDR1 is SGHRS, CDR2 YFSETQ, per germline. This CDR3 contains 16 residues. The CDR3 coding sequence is TGCGCCAGCGCCCCGGGACAGGGCGGTTCAAATTCACCCCTCCACTTT. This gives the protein CASAPGQGGSNSPLHF. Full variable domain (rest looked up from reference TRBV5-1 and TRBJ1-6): KAGVTQTPRYLIKTRGQQVTLSCSPISGHRSVSWYQQTPGQGLQFLFEYFSETQRNKGNFPGRFSGRQFSNSRSEMNVSTLELGDSALYLCASAPGQGGSNSPLHFGNGTRLTVT.

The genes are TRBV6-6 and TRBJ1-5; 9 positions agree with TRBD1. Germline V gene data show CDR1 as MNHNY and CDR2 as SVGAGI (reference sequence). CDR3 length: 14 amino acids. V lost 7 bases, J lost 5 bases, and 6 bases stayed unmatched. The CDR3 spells CASKGQGKDQPQHF. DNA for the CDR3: TGTGCCAGCAAGGGACAGGGTAAAGATCAGCCCCAGCATTTT.